These 8 T cell receptor beta chains originate from one sample sequenced in a study of long-term antiretroviral therapy in people with HIV. Survey-level immunoSEQ v3.0 assays were run. Assay: immunoSEQ multiplex PCR; the TCRdb copy retains only in-frame clones and omits some. This table holds around 24,000 clones, 90% to 95% found once. Sequencing was performed on unsorted PBMCs, taken 7.6 years after starting antiretroviral therapy. Receptor source: a woman in her forties with HIV.

CDR3 coding DNA: TGTGCCAGCAGTTACGCACGAGGAGCGGATCAGCCCCAGCATTTT. It encodes CASSYARGADQPQHF. The gene calls are TRBV6-5 and TRBJ1-5; D is unclear. Trimming removed 2 bases at V and 5 bases at J, with 13 bases between. CDR1 is MNHEY, CDR2 SVGAGI, per germline. The CDR3 totals 15 residues.

This chain connects TRBV4-1 to TRBJ2-7, with D tentatively TRBD1 (6 bases). The CDR3 has 15 amino acids. Germline V lookup: CDR1 MGHRA, CDR2 YSYEKL. The V end lost 5 bases, the J end lost 1 base, and 15 bases lay between the germline ends. The CDR3 sequence is CASSFQPGDSYEQYF. Here the CDR3 DNA reads TGCGCCAGCAGCTTCCAGCCAGGGGATTCCTACGAGCAGTACTTC.

The chain employs TRBV5-1 and TRBJ1-1; 7 nucleotides line up with TRBD1. The CDR3 is 13 residues long. With V trimmed by 3 bases and J by 3 bases, 2 bases remained unmatched. Germline V gene data show CDR1 as SGHRS and CDR2 as YFSETQ. DNA for the CDR3: TGCGCCAGCAGCTCTCAGGGGGACACTGAAGCTTTCTTT. This codes for CASSSQGDTEAFF.

This rearrangement joins TRBV6-1 to TRBJ1-2; D not certain. There are 14 residues in the CDR3. The V gene lost 8 bases and the J gene lost 3 bases, with 16 bases spanning the gap. The germline V gene has CDR1 MNHNS and CDR2 SASEGT. The CDR3, as DNA: TGTGCCAGCCTGGACCTCTGGGGAGACTATGGCTACACCTTC. Protein: CASLDLWGDYGYTF.

This chain joins TRBV4-1 and TRBJ2-1; 8 bases fit TRBD2. Looked up from germline, CDR1 is MGHRA and CDR2 is YSYEKL. The V segment lost 0 bases and the J segment 9 bases; nucleotides outside the gene matches: 16. This CDR3 is 18 amino acids long. The CDR3 coding sequence is TGCGCCAGCAGCCAAGATGACAGCGGGGGACCCCGGGGGTCTGAGCAGTTCTTC. Protein product: CASSQDDSGGPRGSEQFF.

The V and J genes are TRBV2 and TRBJ2-7; D is unclear. With 5 bases removed from V and 2 bases from J, the gap between germline ends came to 4 bases. The CDR3 is made up of 11 amino acids. Germline assignment: CDR1 SNHLY and CDR2 FYNNEI. CDR3 region: CASSYTYEQYF. The CDR3, as DNA: TGTGCCAGCAGTTACACCTACGAGCAGTACTTC.

CDR3 sequence (DNA): TGCGCCAGCAGCCTGCGGGGTGGGGAGACCCAGTACTTC. This sequence encodes CASSLRGGETQYF. The rearrangement links TRBV4-1 to TRBJ2-5; tentative D call: TRBD2 (6 bases). V lost 4 bases and J 5 bases, leaving 11 bases between the germline ends. CDR1 MGHRA and CDR2 YSYEKL come from the germline V gene. This CDR3 is built from 13 residues.

The V and J genes are TRBV10-2 and TRBJ2-1; TRBD1 matches 8 bases. The length of the CDR3 is 14 residues. With V trimmed by 3 bases and J by 7 bases, 5 bases remained unmatched. The germline gives CDR1 WSHSY, CDR2 SAAADI. The CDR3 spells CASSEQGVRNEQFF. The DNA of the CDR3 is TGCGCCAGCAGTGAACAGGGGGTAAGGAATGAGCAGTTCTTC.